These 29 T cell receptor beta chains share one sample of origin, sequenced in a study of blood T cells in healthy people across ages. PCR was performed a second time for roughly 7 to 12 cycles using a sample-barcoded 5' primer and a J-beta primer mix. TCRdb re-called the 5' RACE reads with MiXCR, one entry per CDR3 protein. Of about 1,400,000 distinct CDR3 sequences detected, around 59% appear once; the ten largest clones hold 6.5% to 8.5%. Sequencing was performed on blood. All receptors derive from a man between 18 and 29 years old in good health.

This sequence joins TRBV7-2 and TRBJ2-5; no firm D call. The DNA end is more similar to TRBJ2-7, so the J call may be wrong. Germline values: CDR1 SGHTA, CDR2 FQGNSA. This CDR3 region has 14 residues. CDR3 region: CASSPNDIACEQYF. The CDR3 DNA is TGTGCCAGCAGCCCAAACGACATTGCCTGCGAGCAGTACTTC.

The chain couples TRBV20-1 to TRBJ1-1; D perhaps matches TRBD1 (5 bases). The CDR3 length is 13 residues. In germline, CDR1 is DFQATT, CDR2 SNEGSKA (reference sequence). The germline V and J ends were trimmed by 1 base and 6 bases, with 12 bases remaining between them. The CDR3 DNA is TGCAGTGCTAGAGGCTTAGGAGGGGCTGAAGCTTTCTTT. Amino acid sequence: CSARGLGGAEAFF.

In its sample, this clonotype was seen once. The chain links TRBV4-3 to TRBJ1-1; D is undetermined. Trimming removed 4 bases at V and 1 base at J, with 13 bases between. The CDR3 consists of 15 residues. CDR1 is LGHNA, CDR2 YSLEER, per germline. The CDR3 DNA is TGCGCCAGCAGCCCCAATCGGGCGGAGAACACTGAAGCTTTCTTT. It translates to CASSPNRAENTEAFF.

This chain connects TRBV21-1 to TRBJ2-3; the table calls TRBD1, which could not be checked here. TRBV21-1 is reported as a pseudogene. This CDR3 has 17 amino acids. For the CDR3, the DNA is TGTGCCAGCAGCAAAGCGCAGGGACAGGAAGTCTCAGATACGCAGTATTTT. Translated: CASSKAQGQEVSDTQYF.

The gene calls are TRBV7-9 and TRBJ2-1; D is unclear. Per germline, CDR1 SEHNR and CDR2 FQNEAQ (reference sequence). CDR3 size: 14 residues. Trimming removed 5 bases from V and 8 bases from J, with 16 bases in between. CDR3 DNA: TGTGCCAGCAGCCCAGGTAGCATTGGGGATGAGCAGTTCTTC. Translating gives CASSPGSIGDEQFF.

This chain joins TRBV4-1 and TRBJ1-1; the D is unclear. The CDR3 is 13 amino acids. V lost 0 bases and J 7 bases, leaving 9 bases between the germline ends. Germline V gene sequence: CDR1 MGHRA, CDR2 YSYEKL. The CDR3: CASSQDRRHEAFF. In DNA, the CDR3 is TGCGCCAGCAGCCAAGATCGGAGGCATGAAGCTTTCTTT.

The genes are TRBV27 and TRBJ2-1, with TRBD2 identical over 7 bases. After removal of 7 bases from V and 8 bases from J, the junction contained 11 bases not matched to a gene. This CDR3 is 14 amino acids long. Looked up from germline, CDR1 is MNHEY and CDR2 is SMNVEV (reference sequence). CDR3 DNA sequence: TGTGCCAGCAAGTCAGTGGGGGGGGGATATGAGCAGTTCTTC. This codes for CASKSVGGGYEQFF.

This clonotype was seen at least ten times. This sequence joins TRBV7-2 and TRBJ2-3; D call uncertain. Germline loops: CDR1 SGHTA, CDR2 FQGNSA. V was clipped by 0 bases and J by 2 bases, with 6 bases between them. This CDR3 comprises 14 residues. The CDR3 reads CASSLARNTDTQYF. The CDR3 nucleotides read TGTGCCAGCAGCTTAGCTAGGAACACAGATACGCAGTATTTT. The full variable domain, rest sourced from reference TRBV7-2 and TRBJ2-3, is GAGVSQSPSNKVTEKGKDVELRCDPISGHTALYWYRQSLGQGLEFLIYFQGNSAPDKSGLPSDRFSAERTGGSVSTLTIQRTQQEDSAVYLCASSLARNTDTQYFGPGTRLTVL.

The chain is built from TRBV12-3 or TRBV12-4 and TRBJ1-5; perhaps TRBD1 as D (5 bases). The CDR3 spans 13 residues. V shed 6 bases and J shed 7 bases, with 13 bases lying between them. CDR3 coding DNA: TGTGCCAGCAGAGACAGTAGAGACCAGCCCCAGCATTTT. Its protein product is CASRDSRDQPQHF.

The J gene is TRBJ2-5, the V gene TRBV9; 9 bases line up with TRBD2. The junction had 7 bases not matched to a gene; V was cut back by 0 bases and J by 4 bases. From germline, CDR1 is SGDLS and CDR2 YYNGEE. The CDR3 covers 16 residues. CDR3 in DNA: TGTGCCAGCAGCGTAGGGTTAGCGGGAGAGAGAGAGACCCAGTACTTC. Amino acid sequence: CASSVGLAGERETQYF. Together with reference TRBV9 and TRBJ2-5, the CDR3 gives the full variable domain: DSGVTQTPKHLITATGQRVTLRCSPRSGDLSVYWYQQSLDQGLQFLIQYYNGEERAKGNILERFSAQQFPDLHSELNLSSLELGDSALYFCASSVGLAGERETQYFGPGTRLLVL.

This clonotype was seen a handful of times. The chain has TRBV20-1 and TRBJ2-3; 12 nucleotides agree with TRBD2. The germline V gene encodes CDR1 DFQATT and CDR2 SNEGSKA (reference sequence). This CDR3 has 13 residues. V was pared by 5 bases and J by 4 bases, with 1 base of the junction left unmatched. This CDR3 is CSARTSGADTQYF. For the CDR3, the DNA is TGCAGTGCTCGGACTAGCGGGGCAGATACGCAGTATTTT.

This clonotype has only one observation. This chain joins TRBV2 and TRBJ1-5, with D possibly TRBD1 on 6 matching bases. The germline V gene has CDR1 SNHLY and CDR2 FYNNEI. The V and J ends lost 0 bases and 3 bases respectively, with 15 bases between them. This CDR3 spans 17 amino acids. CDR3 in DNA: TGTGCCAGCAGTGAAGCGCTTTCAGGACAGAACAATCAGCCCCAGCATTTT. Encoded protein: CASSEALSGQNNQPQHF.

The CDR3 is CAISGVVGAGAGSGMTDTQYF. The CDR3 DNA reads as TGTGCCATCAGTGGGGTAGTAGGAGCGGGAGCCGGGAGTGGTATGACAGATACGCAGTATTTT. This chain links TRBV10-3 with TRBJ2-3; 8 positions agree with TRBD2. The CDR3 has 21 amino acids. Losses at the gene ends were 4 bases for V and 3 bases for J; bases not matched to a gene: 24. From germline, CDR1 is ENHRY and CDR2 SYGVKD.

CDR3 amino acids: CSAMRSGELFF. The CDR3, as DNA: TGCAGCGCCATGAGGAGCGGGGAGCTGTTTTTT. The J gene is TRBJ2-2, the V gene TRBV29-1; D unresolved. Germline lookup yields CDR1 SQVTM and CDR2 ANQGSEA. Deletions cut 7 bases from V and 7 bases from J, with 10 bases between. CDR3 length: 11 residues.

The chain combines TRBV10-3 with TRBJ2-7; 9 nucleotides line up with TRBD1. The CDR3 contains 13 residues. The V gene end was trimmed by 2 bases and the J gene end by 12 bases; junction bases not matched to a gene: 8. Per germline, CDR1 ENHRY and CDR2 SYGVKD. Here the CDR3 reads CAISEPGQGSTYF. CDR3 sequence (DNA): TGTGCCATCAGTGAGCCGGGACAGGGATCGACGTACTTC.

The chain is built from TRBV29-1 and TRBJ2-1, with a weak D call TRBD1 (5 bases). In germline, CDR1 is SQVTM, CDR2 ANQGSEA. Trimming left V 5 bases short and J 10 bases short, with 12 bases between. CDR3 length equals 11 residues. The CDR3 spells CSVLWGYEQFF. CDR3 DNA sequence: TGCAGCGTTCTGTGGGGCTACGAGCAGTTCTTC.

The sample holds a few counts of this clonotype. The chain links TRBV28 to TRBJ2-1; maybe TRBD1 (6 bases). Germline V CDR1 and CDR2: MDHEN, SYDVKM. The V end was cut by 7 bases, the J end by 4 bases, with 8 bases between. The CDR3 runs 12 residues. DNA for the CDR3: TGTGCCAGCACCGGACAGTACAATGAGCAGTTCTTC. This encodes CASTGQYNEQFF.

This clonotype was observed a few times. The chain is built from TRBV10-3 and TRBJ2-7; 7 bases fit TRBD2. The CDR3 covers 13 residues. V gave up 10 bases and J gave up 6 bases; unmatched junction bases: 12. The germline V gene encodes CDR1 ENHRY and CDR2 SYGVKD. The CDR3 bases are TGTGCCACCTCAGCGGGAATTGTATCCGAGCAGTACTTC. Protein: CATSAGIVSEQYF.

This clonotype was detected many times. The J gene is TRBJ2-1, the V gene TRBV20-1; 10 positions match TRBD2. Germline V CDR1 and CDR2: DFQATT, SNEGSKA (reference sequence). V shed 6 bases, J shed 9 bases, and the junction held 8 bases outside the gene matches. This CDR3 has 13 amino acids. CDR3 bases: TGCAGTGCAGTAGCGGGAGGAACTCCTGAGCAGTTCTTC. The encoded protein is CSAVAGGTPEQFF.

The chain links TRBV3-1 to TRBJ1-2; tentatively, D is TRBD1 (5 bases). V was shortened by 5 bases and J by 4 bases, with 17 bases between the two germline ends. The CDR3 has 15 amino acids. Germline loops: CDR1 LGHDT, CDR2 YNNKEL (reference sequence). CDR3 DNA sequence: TGTGCCAGCAGCTCTAGACGGGGACTGTTCTATGGCTACACCTTC. As protein: CASSSRRGLFYGYTF.

This clonotype showed up just a few times. The CDR3 nucleotides are TGTGCCAGCAGCTTAACAAAGGAGCAGTTCTTC. It yields the protein CASSLTKEQFF. The chain recombines TRBV7-9 with TRBJ2-1; D unresolved. The CDR3 loop spans 11 amino acids. V lost 2 bases to trimming and J lost 10 bases, with 6 bases between them. Germline V gives CDR1 SEHNR, CDR2 FQNEAQ (reference sequence).

The V call is TRBV6-2 or TRBV6-3, the J call TRBJ2-7; D perhaps matches TRBD1 (7 bases). This CDR3 comprises 15 residues. Per the germline V gene, CDR1 is MNHEY and CDR2 is SVGEGT. Trimming left V 4 bases short and J 2 bases short, with 15 bases between. CDR3: CASSSPRGAAYEQYF. The CDR3 DNA sequence: TGTGCCAGCAGTTCCCCCAGGGGGGCTGCCTACGAGCAGTACTTC.

This clonotype has more than one count but fewer than ten. This CDR3 reads CASSPLAGLFQETQYF. CDR3 sequence (DNA): TGCGCCAGCAGTCCCCTAGCGGGACTTTTCCAAGAGACCCAGTACTTC. This chain joins TRBV5-1 and TRBJ2-5; 9 bases line up with TRBD2. CDR1 and CDR2 from the germline V gene are SGHRS and YFSETQ. Trimming removed 5 bases from V and 1 base from J; junction bases left unmatched: 9. This CDR3 comprises 16 residues.

The chain is built from TRBV7-6 and TRBJ2-1; D perhaps matches TRBD1 (6 bases). Germline loops: CDR1 SGHVS, CDR2 FNYEAQ. CDR3 length: 20 amino acids. V was pared by 5 bases and J by 3 bases, with 29 bases between. CDR3 coding DNA: TGTGCCAGCAGCCGATTCGGACAGTCTCCCTCTTTGGTCGACTACAATGAGCAGTTCTTC. It codes for CASSRFGQSPSLVDYNEQFF.

The CDR3, as DNA: TGTGCCAGCACTCCGGGACAAGGGTTAAATGAAGCTTTCTTT. Translated, it gives CASTPGQGLNEAFF. The chain links TRBV12-3 or TRBV12-4 to TRBJ1-1; TRBD1 is a possible D gene (6 bases). The CDR3 is made up of 14 amino acids. The germline V and J ends were trimmed by 7 bases and 7 bases, with 19 bases remaining between them.

In this sample, this clonotype turned up a few times. The V call is TRBV12-3 or TRBV12-4, the J call TRBJ2-7, with 7 bases lining up with TRBD1. J lost 0 bases, V lost 3 bases, and 8 bases had no gene match. The CDR3 is 16 residues long. DNA for the CDR3: TGTGCCAGCAGTTTGAAATCAGGGGGAATCTCCTACGAGCAGTACTTC. Amino acids: CASSLKSGGISYEQYF.

Only a few counts were recorded for this clonotype. The chain joins TRBV6-6 to TRBJ1-2; possible D gene TRBD1, 6 bases. Germline values: CDR1 MNHNY, CDR2 SVGAGI (reference sequence). Trimming shortened V by 0 bases and J by 4 bases, and 12 bases separated the two germline ends. CDR3 length: 15 amino acids. The CDR3 DNA follows: TGTGCCAGCAGTTACTCCCCACAGGGAAGCTATGGCTACACCTTC. Amino acid sequence: CASSYSPQGSYGYTF.

The sample holds one count of this clonotype. This may stem from a read error, because a much larger clone lies one nucleotide away. This rearrangement joins TRBV11-2 to TRBJ2-1; 11 nucleotides match TRBD2. Germline CDR1 is SGHAT and CDR2 is FQNNGV. The CDR3 consists of 16 residues. Unmatched junction bases numbered 7, after V lost 5 bases and J lost 4 bases. CDR3 region: CASSPRASGGYNEQFF. CDR3 DNA sequence: TGTGCCAGCAGCCCACGGGCTAGCGGGGGGTACAATGAGCAGTTCTTC.

For this clonotype: This may be a read error, as it is one base from a much larger clone. The chain has TRBV6-2 or TRBV6-3 and TRBJ2-7; D gene uncertain. The germline V gene encodes CDR1 MNHEY and CDR2 SVGEGT. The CDR3 runs to 11 residues. CDR3 in amino acids: CTSSRAYEQYF. CDR3 coding DNA: TGTACCAGCAGCCGAGCCTACGAGCAGTACTTC.